This entry lists 32 T cell receptor beta chains sequenced from one sample in a study of T cell changes during pregnancy in multiple sclerosis. Using immunoSEQ multiplex PCR, the repertoire was profiled, and TCRdb retains in-frame clones only, with some absent. The data contain tens of thousands of clones, roughly 92% of them singletons. Sample: peripheral blood, taken in the second trimester of pregnancy. The receptor set was obtained from a female donor with multiple sclerosis, enrolled in a pregnancy study.

The J gene is TRBJ2-7, the V gene TRBV29-1; D gene uncertain. Trimming pared 4 bases from V and 3 bases from J, leaving 10 bases between. The CDR3 covers 12 residues. The V gene's germline CDR1 is SQVTM and CDR2 ANQGSEA. The CDR3 sequence is CSVVGQSYEQYF. CDR3 bases: TGCAGCGTTGTTGGGCAGAGCTACGAGCAGTACTTC.

This chain joins TRBV6-5 and TRBJ1-2; D may be TRBD1 (6 bases). The CDR3 is made up of 12 amino acids. V was trimmed by 5 bases and J by 7 bases, leaving 11 bases between them. Germline-derived CDR1 and CDR2 are MNHEY and SVGAGI. Written as DNA, the CDR3 is TGTGCCAGCAGTCTGGACAGCCGTGGCTACACCTTC. As protein: CASSLDSRGYTF.

The chain couples TRBV28 to TRBJ1-1; D gene uncertain. Trimming took 3 bases from V and 4 from J, leaving 12 bases between them. Germline V gene sequence: CDR1 MDHEN, CDR2 SYDVKM. CDR3 length: 14 amino acids. CDR3 DNA: TGTGCCAGCAGTTTCTCCCCGGGGATCACTGAAGCTTTCTTT. This encodes CASSFSPGITEAFF.

This chain joins TRBV18 and TRBJ1-1; TRBD1 matches at 8 bases. Germline values: CDR1 KGHSH, CDR2 LQKENI. V shed 3 bases and J 1 base; nucleotides not matched to a gene: 4. This CDR3 is 15 amino acids long. The CDR3 DNA reads as TGTGCCAGCTCACCGGGGACAGGAGGGAACACTGAAGCTTTCTTT. Translating it yields CASSPGTGGNTEAFF.

This clone was seen once. V gene TRBV28 combines with J gene TRBJ2-1; 12 bases line up with TRBD1. Germline assignment: CDR1 MDHEN and CDR2 SYDVKM. The CDR3 covers 15 residues. V shed 2 bases, J shed 9 bases, and the junction held 5 bases outside the gene matches. CDR3 protein: CASSLLGTGGIEQFF. The CDR3 DNA reads as TGTGCCAGCAGTTTACTGGGGACAGGGGGCATTGAGCAGTTCTTC.

J is TRBJ1-6 and V is TRBV5-4, with D possibly TRBD1 on 6 matching bases. There are 16 residues in the CDR3. V lost 0 bases, J lost 11 bases, and 18 bases lay in between. From germline, CDR1 is SGHNT and CDR2 YYREEE (reference sequence). CDR3 nucleotide sequence: TGTGCCAGCAGCTTGGATGTCTCCAGGCAGGGGACACCCCTCCACTTT. It translates to CASSLDVSRQGTPLHF.

The CDR3 reads CASSQAWTGGEQETQYF. The DNA for the CDR3 is TGCGCCAGCAGCCAAGCCTGGACAGGGGGCGAACAAGAGACCCAGTACTTC. J is TRBJ2-5 and V is TRBV4-1; 11 bases match TRBD1. Per germline, CDR1 MGHRA and CDR2 YSYEKL. V lost 1 base, J lost 2 bases, and 6 bases stayed unmatched. This CDR3 comprises 17 residues.

The V gene is TRBV6-5, the J gene TRBJ1-1; D gene ambiguous. The ends were cut back, 8 bases at V and 2 bases at J, with 15 bases in the middle. CDR1 and CDR2 from the germline V gene are MNHEY and SVGAGI. CDR3 length: 14 amino acids. CDR3 in amino acids: CASHTHTRNTEAFF. The DNA of the CDR3 is TGTGCCAGCCATACCCATACACGAAACACTGAAGCTTTCTTT.

This clone was observed a single time. The chain links TRBV6-1 to TRBJ1-5, with D tentatively TRBD1 (5 bases). Trimming removed 1 base at V and 5 bases at J, with 15 bases between. The germline V gene has CDR1 MNHNS and CDR2 SASEGT. CDR3 length: 16 amino acids. The CDR3 nucleotides are TGTGCCAGCAGTGAAGGTCTGGGCAGGGCACATCAGCCCCAGCATTTT. This sequence encodes CASSEGLGRAHQPQHF.

The chain is built from TRBV6-6 and TRBJ2-1; 8 positions match TRBD2. The CDR3 length is 15 residues. Looked up from germline, CDR1 is MNHNY and CDR2 is SVGAGI (reference sequence). The V and J ends lost 5 bases and 9 bases, in that order; junction bases with no gene match: 12. This CDR3 reads CASSVLGAGGGEQFF. CDR3 sequence (DNA): TGTGCCAGCAGTGTCCTCGGGGCCGGGGGGGGTGAGCAGTTCTTC.

The chain uses TRBV29-1 and TRBJ1-1, with D possibly being TRBD1 (6 bases). Per the germline V gene, CDR1 is SQVTM and CDR2 is ANQGSEA. V gave up 1 base and J gave up 11 bases, with 17 bases separating them. The CDR3 loop spans 13 amino acids. CDR3 residues: CSVEGGGRGDAFF. The CDR3 DNA reads as TGCAGCGTTGAAGGTGGCGGCAGGGGAGACGCTTTCTTT. Full variable domain (outside the CDR3, taken from reference TRBV29-1 and TRBJ1-1): SAVISQKPSRDICQRGTSLTIQCQVDSQVTMMFWYRQQPGQSLTLIATANQGSEATYESGFVIDKFPISRPNLTFSTLTVSNMSPEDSSIYLCSVEGGGRGDAFFGQGTRLTVV.

This rearrangement joins TRBV11-3 to TRBJ2-5; D is uncertain. Trimming removed 3 bases at V and 5 bases at J, with 4 bases between. This CDR3 region has 11 residues. Germline lookup yields CDR1 SGHNT and CDR2 YENEEA. The CDR3 DNA is TGTGCCAGCAGCTTGAGTGAGACCCAGTACTTC. Translation gives CASSLSETQYF. The variable domain in full, completed from reference TRBV11-3 and TRBJ2-5, reads EAGVVQSPRYKIIEKKQPVAFWCNPISGHNTLYWYLQNLGQGPELLIRYENEEAVDDSQLPKDRFSAERLKGVDSTLKIQPAELGDSAVYLCASSLSETQYFGPGTRLLVL.

This clone was seen more than once but under ten times. In DNA, the CDR3 is TGTGCCAGCACCACCGGGACTTTCTACACCTTC. It is translated as CASTTGTFYTF. This chain joins TRBV28 and TRBJ1-2, with D possibly TRBD1 on 5 matching bases. V was clipped by 7 bases and J by 10 bases, with 13 bases between them. This CDR3 is built from 11 residues. Per the germline V gene, CDR1 is MDHEN and CDR2 is SYDVKM.

The gene calls are TRBV6-6 and TRBJ2-7; TRBD2 is a possible D gene (6 bases). CDR1 and CDR2 from the germline V gene are MNHNY and SVGAGI (reference sequence). The germline V and J ends were trimmed by 5 bases and 2 bases, with 13 bases remaining between them. CDR3 length equals 14 residues. This CDR3 is CASSPHGGPYEQYF. CDR3 sequence (DNA): TGTGCCAGCAGTCCGCACGGGGGACCCTACGAGCAGTACTTC.

This rearrangement joins TRBV5-4 to TRBJ2-3; 9 positions agree with TRBD2. J gave up 9 bases and V 1 base, and 6 bases lay outside the gene matches. Germline CDR1 SGHNT, CDR2 YYREEE (reference sequence). The CDR3 length is 14 residues. CDR3 region: CASSLWLAGNTQYF. CDR3 sequence (DNA): TGTGCCAGCAGCTTGTGGCTAGCGGGGAACACGCAGTATTTT.

This chain joins TRBV11-3 and TRBJ2-3, with 7 bases matching TRBD2. V gave up 5 bases and J gave up 4 bases; unmatched junction bases: 9. This CDR3 has 15 amino acids. CDR1 SGHNT and CDR2 YENEEA come from the germline V gene. The CDR3 loop reads CASSASGTQADTQYF. The DNA of the CDR3 is TGTGCCAGCAGCGCCAGCGGGACCCAAGCAGATACGCAGTATTTT. Supplemented by reference TRBV11-3 and TRBJ2-3, the full variable domain reads EAGVVQSPRYKIIEKKQPVAFWCNPISGHNTLYWYLQNLGQGPELLIRYENEEAVDDSQLPKDRFSAERLKGVDSTLKIQPAELGDSAVYLCASSASGTQADTQYFGPGTRLTVL.

The table lists this clone with a count of one. The J gene is TRBJ2-5, the V gene TRBV6-6, with D maybe TRBD1 (8 bases). The CDR3 has 16 residues. In germline, CDR1 is MNHNY, CDR2 SVGAGI (reference sequence). V lost 6 bases and J lost 0, with 17 bases in between. The chain's CDR3 is CASRRRTGRDQETQYF. CDR3 in DNA: TGTGCCAGCAGGCGTAGGACAGGGAGGGACCAAGAGACCCAGTACTTC.

This clone was picked up one time. J is TRBJ2-1 and V is TRBV4-2; 8 bases fit TRBD2. Germline assignment: CDR1 LGHNA and CDR2 YNFKEQ. The trim removed 1 base at V and 7 bases at J, leaving 9 bases unmatched. The CDR3 loop spans 16 amino acids. The DNA of the CDR3 is TGTGCCAGCAGCCAAGCATTAGCGGGACTTAGGAATGAGCAGTTCTTC. Its translation: CASSQALAGLRNEQFF.

This clone was picked up one time. This sequence joins TRBV30 and TRBJ2-1; D perhaps matches TRBD1 (6 bases). Trimming stripped 2 bases from V and 0 bases from J, with 8 bases between. The CDR3 runs 14 residues. The germline gives CDR1 GTSNPN, CDR2 SVGIG (reference sequence). CDR3 coding DNA: TGTGCCTGGAGTCGGACAGACTCCTACAATGAGCAGTTCTTC. Its protein is CAWSRTDSYNEQFF.

The gene calls are TRBV6-5 and TRBJ1-2, with TRBD1 identical over 10 bases. Germline values: CDR1 MNHEY, CDR2 SVGAGI. Trimming at V came to 1 base and at J to 0 bases, leaving 2 bases not matched to a gene. The CDR3 sequence is 16 residues long. This CDR3 reads CASSYWTGGANYGYTF. The CDR3 DNA reads as TGTGCCAGCAGTTACTGGACAGGGGGAGCTAACTATGGCTACACCTTC.

The CDR3 region is CASRQDNHQPYNEQFF. Written as DNA, the CDR3 is TGTGCCAGCAGGCAGGACAATCACCAACCCTACAATGAGCAGTTCTTC. The chain employs TRBV4-2 and TRBJ2-1, with a tentative D call TRBD1 (5 bases). Germline V lookup: CDR1 LGHNA, CDR2 YNFKEQ. V was pared by 6 bases and J by 2 bases, with 17 bases between. The CDR3 loop spans 16 amino acids.

The chain is built from TRBV15 and TRBJ2-6; 7 bases fit TRBD1. The CDR3 is 20 residues long. Trimming removed 1 base from V and 0 bases from J; junction bases left unmatched: 12. In germline, CDR1 is LNHNV, CDR2 YYDKDF (reference sequence). This CDR3 is CATSRVGGGLANSGANVLTF. The CDR3 DNA reads TGTGCCACCAGCAGAGTAGGGGGCGGCTTAGCTAACTCTGGGGCCAACGTCCTGACTTTC.

The J gene is TRBJ2-5, the V gene TRBV19, with 8 nucleotides matching TRBD2. Germline CDR1 is LNHDA and CDR2 is SQIVND (reference sequence). The V and J ends lost 4 bases and 5 bases, in that order; junction bases with no gene match: 9. The CDR3 extends over 15 amino acids. The CDR3 nucleotides read TGTGCCAGTAGTAAGAGGGGACTAGAGGCGGAGACCCAGTACTTC. Its protein is CASSKRGLEAETQYF.

The chain uses TRBV7-9 and TRBJ2-3, with D perhaps matching TRBD2 (7 bases). Trimming took off 1 base at V and 0 bases at J, with 14 bases between the two ends. Germline V CDR1 and CDR2: SEHNR, FQNEAQ (reference sequence). There are 17 residues in the CDR3. CDR3 sequence reads: CASSLGGGFSSTDTQYF. The DNA for the CDR3 is TGTGCCAGCAGCTTAGGCGGGGGCTTCTCTAGCACAGATACGCAGTATTTT. The variable domain in full, completed from reference TRBV7-9 and TRBJ2-3, reads DTGVSQNPRHKITKRGQNVTFRCDPISEHNRLYWYRQTLGQGPEFLTYFQNEAQLEKSRLLSDRFSAERPKGSFSTLEIQRTEQGDSAMYLCASSLGGGFSSTDTQYFGPGTRLTVL.

The CDR3 bases are TGTGCCAGCAGCTTAGCCACAACCTACGAGCAGTACTTC. Its translation is CASSLATTYEQYF. This rearrangement joins TRBV7-2 to TRBJ2-7; D not certain. V lost 0 bases and J 2 bases, leaving 5 bases between the germline ends. CDR3 size: 13 residues. CDR1 SGHTA and CDR2 FQGNSA come from the germline V gene.

Details on this clone: An end of the junction does not agree with germline; a read error may underlie this. The chain employs TRBV9 and TRBJ2-7; perhaps TRBD1 as D (7 bases). The length of the CDR3 is 12 residues. Germline V lookup: CDR1 SGDLS, CDR2 YYNGEE. CDR3: CQGGGYSVGQYF. Written as DNA, the CDR3 is TGCCAAGGAGGGGGCTATTCTGTGGGGCAGTACTTC.

The chain employs TRBV30 and TRBJ1-4, with D unclear. Germline values: CDR1 GTSNPN, CDR2 SVGIG (reference sequence). The CDR3 has 11 residues. V gave up 5 bases and J gave up 7 bases, with 8 bases separating them. The CDR3 region is CAWGRLEKLFF. Written as DNA, the CDR3 is TGTGCCTGGGGCCGTCTTGAAAAACTGTTTTTT.

V and J are TRBV5-4 and TRBJ2-3; 11 nucleotides align to TRBD2. CDR3 size: 18 residues. Trimming at V came to 2 bases and at J to 6 bases, leaving 14 bases not matched to a gene. Germline assignment: CDR1 SGHNT and CDR2 YYREEE (reference sequence). CDR3 sequence: CASSLRSVLAGGGDTQYF. The CDR3 coding sequence is TGTGCCAGCAGCTTAAGGAGTGTGCTAGCGGGAGGCGGGGATACGCAGTATTTT.

The rearrangement links TRBV19 to TRBJ1-1; a possible D gene is TRBD1 (6 bases). V gave up 5 bases and J gave up 3 bases, with 19 bases separating them. The CDR3 has 16 residues. Germline V gene data show CDR1 as LNHDA and CDR2 as SQIVND (reference sequence). The CDR3 loop reads CASSLQLGRGDTEAFF. CDR3 in DNA: TGTGCCAGTAGTCTACAACTAGGGAGGGGGGACACTGAAGCTTTCTTT.

The chain couples TRBV9 to TRBJ1-3; TRBD1 aligns across 8 bases. There are 15 residues in the CDR3. The J segment lost 1 base and the V segment lost 3 bases, leaving 3 bases of the junction unmatched. The germline CDR1 and CDR2 sequences are SGDLS and YYNGEE. CDR3 sequence: CASSAHRGSGNTIYF. The CDR3 DNA reads TGTGCCAGCAGCGCCCACAGGGGGTCTGGAAACACCATATATTTT.

This chain links TRBV7-6 with TRBJ2-7, with 11 nucleotides matching TRBD1. V lost 4 bases to trimming and J lost 4 bases; unmatched junction nucleotides: 6. The CDR3 sequence is 15 residues long. Germline V CDR1 and CDR2: SGHVS, FNYEAQ. CDR3 bases: TGTGCCAGCAGCTCACCGGGACAGGGGGTGTACGAGCAGTACTTC. Residues: CASSSPGQGVYEQYF.

The chain couples TRBV11-3 to TRBJ2-1, with D unclear. V was cut by 2 bases and J by 7 bases, with 12 bases left in between. From germline, CDR1 is SGHNT and CDR2 YENEEA. The CDR3 length is 14 residues. The CDR3: CASSLLPQANEQFF. The DNA of the CDR3 is TGTGCCAGCAGCTTACTCCCCCAGGCAAATGAGCAGTTCTTC.